This passage covers 22 T cell receptor beta chains from one sample sequenced in a study of cytotoxic CD8 clonotypes in ibrutinib-treated CLL. Some clones are missing from TCRdb's copy, which holds only in-frame ones; the method was immunoSEQ multiplex PCR. The table has about 160,000 clones, 70% to 90% seen once. Sequenced here: PBMCs, sampled at disease progression, from a patient treated with ibrutinib. The receptors stem from a human donor with chronic lymphocytic leukemia.

The gene calls are TRBV7-2 and TRBJ2-7; D is unclear. V was shortened by 5 bases and J by 2 bases, with 16 bases between the two germline ends. The CDR3 is 15 amino acids. CDR1 is SGHTA, CDR2 FQGNSA, per germline. The CDR3 protein is CASSRESLGAYEQYF. The CDR3 nucleotides are TGTGCCAGCAGCAGAGAGTCCCTTGGGGCCTACGAGCAGTACTTC.

This sequence joins TRBV9 and TRBJ2-1; D remains unclear. The germline V gene encodes CDR1 SGDLS and CDR2 YYNGEE. V lost 0 bases and J lost 9, with 4 bases in between. The CDR3 totals 11 residues. CDR3 protein: CASSVGGEQFF. CDR3 nucleotide sequence: TGTGCCAGCAGCGTAGGGGGTGAGCAGTTCTTC.

This rearrangement joins TRBV11-2 to TRBJ1-2; 7 bases match TRBD1. After removal of 5 bases from V and 5 bases from J, the junction contained 5 bases not matched to a gene. CDR1 is SGHAT and CDR2 is FQNNGV in the germline V gene. The CDR3 runs 13 residues. CDR3: CASSAGTVYGYTF. The CDR3 DNA follows: TGTGCCAGCAGCGCTGGGACAGTATATGGCTACACCTTC.

The CDR3 region is CASSSTTGTSDTQYF. The CDR3 region has the DNA TGTGCCAGCAGCTCGACGACAGGGACCAGCGATACGCAGTATTTT. The chain employs TRBV11-3 and TRBJ2-3; TRBD1 matches 7 bases. CDR1 SGHNT and CDR2 YENEEA come from the germline V gene. The CDR3 sequence is 15 residues long. J lost 6 bases, V lost 4 bases, and 10 bases had no gene match.

This clone was found once. The V gene is TRBV7-9, the J gene TRBJ1-5, with 8 bases lining up with TRBD1. Germline CDR1 is SEHNR and CDR2 is FQNEAQ (reference sequence). This CDR3 spans 15 amino acids. Trimming cost V 4 bases and J 4 bases; bases outside gene matches: 6. The CDR3 DNA follows: TGTGCCAGCAGCTCGTCGACAGGGGTTAATCAGCCCCAGCATTTT. This encodes CASSSSTGVNQPQHF.

The chain employs TRBV6-5 and TRBJ2-7; D is uncertain. The CDR3 is 12 amino acids. Deletions cut 0 bases from V and 7 bases from J, with 7 bases between. Germline CDR1 reads MNHEY; CDR2 reads SVGAGI. DNA of the CDR3: TGTGCCAGCAGTTACTCGACCGGGGAGCAGTACTTC. As protein: CASSYSTGEQYF.

V usage is TRBV5-4 and J usage is TRBJ1-4; D ambiguous. Germline V CDR1 and CDR2: SGHNT, YYREEE (reference sequence). V lost 0 bases and J 8 bases, leaving 14 bases between the germline ends. The CDR3 length is 15 residues. The CDR3 DNA sequence: TGTGCCAGCAGCTTGGGCTACGGCTGGGGAGAAAAACTGTTTTTT. Translation: CASSLGYGWGEKLFF.

CDR3 protein: CASRNGNQPQHF. In nucleotides, the CDR3 is TGTGCCAGCAGAAACGGGAATCAGCCCCAGCATTTT. This chain connects TRBV6-5 to TRBJ1-5, with unresolved D. The V gene's germline CDR1 is MNHEY and CDR2 SVGAGI. Trimming took 6 bases from V and 4 from J, leaving 7 bases between them. The CDR3 extends over 12 amino acids.

The V call is TRBV5-1, the J call TRBJ2-6; D uncertain. CDR3 length: 15 residues. V was trimmed by 0 bases and J by 0 bases, leaving 4 bases between them. CDR1 is SGHRS and CDR2 is YFSETQ in the germline V gene. The CDR3 bases are TGCGCCAGCAGCTTGGCCATCTCTGGGGCCAACGTCCTGACTTTC. Residues: CASSLAISGANVLTF.

The V call is TRBV30, the J call TRBJ1-2; no clear D. Trimming left V 3 bases short and J 0 bases short, with 11 bases between. The CDR3 is 14 amino acids. From germline, CDR1 is GTSNPN and CDR2 SVGIG (reference sequence). The CDR3 reads CAWRNRTPNYGYTF. The CDR3 DNA is TGTGCCTGGAGAAACAGAACACCTAACTATGGCTACACCTTC.

This sequence joins TRBV5-1 and TRBJ2-1; D possibly corresponds to TRBD2 (6 bases). This CDR3 has 15 residues. V lost 2 bases and J lost 0, with 9 bases in between. Germline CDR1 and CDR2: SGHRS and YFSETQ. CDR3 sequence (DNA): TGCGCCAGCAGCTTTGGGGGGAGCTCCTACAATGAGCAGTTCTTC. Translation gives CASSFGGSSYNEQFF.

The chain joins TRBV5-1 to TRBJ1-2; a weak D match, TRBD1 (5 bases). Germline V gene sequence: CDR1 SGHRS, CDR2 YFSETQ. The CDR3 extends over 12 amino acids. The ends were cut back, 0 bases at V and 5 bases at J, with 5 bases in the middle. The CDR3 spells CASSLGQYGYTF. The CDR3 nucleotides read TGCGCCAGCAGCTTGGGACAGTATGGCTACACCTTC.

V usage is TRBV29-1 and J usage is TRBJ2-1, with TRBD2 identical over 11 bases. The germline V gene encodes CDR1 SQVTM and CDR2 ANQGSEA. V was pared by 5 bases and J by 7 bases, with 4 bases of the junction left unmatched. CDR3 length: 13 residues. Here the CDR3 reads CSVSGLAENEQFF. The CDR3 bases are TGCAGCGTTTCGGGACTAGCGGAGAATGAGCAGTTCTTC.

The V gene is TRBV5-8, the J gene TRBJ2-1, with 7 bases fitting TRBD2. Germline values: CDR1 SGHTS, CDR2 YDEGEE. Unmatched junction bases numbered 10, after V lost 5 bases and J lost 2 bases. The CDR3 runs 16 residues. Written as DNA, the CDR3 is TGTGCCAGCAGTCTTGCGGCGGGAGACCCCTACAATGAGCAGTTCTTC. This sequence encodes CASSLAAGDPYNEQFF.

The rearrangement joins TRBV27 to TRBJ2-5; 7 bases fit TRBD2. Germline CDR1 reads MNHEY; CDR2 reads SMNVEV (reference sequence). The CDR3 extends over 15 amino acids. The trim removed 8 bases at V and 8 bases at J, leaving 17 bases unmatched. Here the CDR3 reads CASQSSAGVLVTQYF. The DNA for the CDR3 is TGTGCCAGCCAGTCATCGGCGGGAGTTTTGGTAACCCAGTACTTC.

The chain couples TRBV2 to TRBJ1-2, with 9 nucleotides matching TRBD1. The CDR3 loop spans 14 amino acids. Losses at the gene ends were 4 bases for V and 6 bases for J; bases not matched to a gene: 6. Germline-derived CDR1 and CDR2 are SNHLY and FYNNEI. This CDR3 is CASSAAGTGNGYTF. The CDR3 DNA is TGTGCCAGCAGTGCCGCCGGGACAGGGAATGGCTACACCTTC.

The rearrangement uses TRBV6-5 and TRBJ2-1; perhaps TRBD1 as D (6 bases). V was cut by 4 bases and J by 5 bases, with 12 bases left in between. Germline V CDR1 and CDR2: MNHEY, SVGAGI. The CDR3 sequence is 14 residues long. The CDR3 spells CASSFKGGHNEQFF. The CDR3 DNA is TGTGCCAGCAGTTTTAAAGGGGGACACAATGAGCAGTTCTTC.

The rearrangement joins TRBV10-3 to TRBJ2-3; no clear D. The V end was cut by 8 bases, the J end by 4 bases, with 10 bases between. The CDR3 totals 12 residues. CDR1 and CDR2 (germline): ENHRY, SYGVKD. The CDR3 is CAIAGRSDTQYF. The CDR3 DNA is TGTGCCATCGCCGGTCGGTCAGATACGCAGTATTTT.

CDR3 DNA: TGTGCCAGCAGCTTAGTAACAAATCAGCCCCAGCATTTT. It codes for CASSLVTNQPQHF. The chain joins TRBV11-3 to TRBJ1-5; the D is unclear. V was cut by 1 base and J by 4 bases, with 5 bases left in between. Germline V CDR1 and CDR2: SGHNT, YENEEA. The CDR3 runs to 13 residues. The complete variable domain, with remaining parts taken from reference TRBV11-3 and TRBJ1-5, reads EAGVVQSPRYKIIEKKQPVAFWCNPISGHNTLYWYLQNLGQGPELLIRYENEEAVDDSQLPKDRFSAERLKGVDSTLKIQPAELGDSAVYLCASSLVTNQPQHFGDGTRLSIL.

DNA of the CDR3: TGTGCCAGCTCGGGAGCACCCTACAATGAGCAGTTCTTC. This encodes CASSGAPYNEQFF. This chain uses TRBV18 with TRBJ2-1; perhaps TRBD2 as D (5 bases). There are 13 residues in the CDR3. CDR1 KGHSH and CDR2 LQKENI come from the germline V gene. The germline V and J ends were trimmed by 6 bases and 2 bases, with 8 bases remaining between them.

CDR3 nucleotide sequence: TGTGCCAGCAGTCCGAGACTAGCGGGGTTTCGCACAGATACGCAGTATTTT. This sequence encodes CASSPRLAGFRTDTQYF. This chain links TRBV27 with TRBJ2-3; 11 bases agree with TRBD2. This CDR3 contains 17 residues. Per the germline V gene, CDR1 is MNHEY and CDR2 is SMNVEV (reference sequence). V shed 5 bases and J 1 base; nucleotides not matched to a gene: 8.

The chain recombines TRBV5-5 with TRBJ1-1; possibly TRBD1 for D (5 bases). The CDR3 covers 17 residues. The V end was cut by 4 bases, the J end by 2 bases, with 21 bases between. Germline CDR1 SGHKS, CDR2 YYEKEE (reference sequence). The CDR3 DNA follows: TGTGCCAGCAGCCCTACAGGAGAATTAGTGCTCAACACTGAAGCTTTCTTT. Its protein is CASSPTGELVLNTEAFF.